Presented here are 14 T cell receptor beta chains from one specimen sequenced in a study of cytomegalovirus exposure and HLA in healthy donors. TCRdb's copy holds only in-frame clones and misses some; the assay was immunoSEQ multiplex PCR. The sample holds approximately 120,000 clones, about nine tenths seen once. Sequencing input: PBMCs. The receptors stem from a woman younger than 35 in good health and CMV-seronegative.

This chain uses TRBV6-6 with TRBJ2-3, with 11 nucleotides matching TRBD2. The CDR3 is 16 residues long. Germline trimming cut 0 bases from V and 4 bases from J; bases unmatched to any gene: 3. The germline V gene has CDR1 MNHNY and CDR2 SVGAGI (reference sequence). The CDR3 loop reads CASSYSTSGIPDTQYF. In DNA, the CDR3 is TGTGCCAGCAGTTACTCGACTAGCGGGATCCCAGATACGCAGTATTTT.

The chain recombines TRBV6-1 with TRBJ2-4; 10 positions agree with TRBD1. CDR3 length: 13 amino acids. Germline-derived CDR1 and CDR2 are MNHNS and SASEGT. V trimming: 6 bases; J trimming: 9 bases; junction bases outside the gene matches: 5. CDR3 protein: CASSRDRGIIQYF. CDR3 sequence (DNA): TGTGCCAGCAGCAGGGACAGGGGTATCATTCAGTACTTC.

The V call is TRBV21-1, the J call TRBJ2-7; TRBD2 is taken as the D call from the table, unchecked against the DNA. TRBV21-1 is listed as a pseudogene. This CDR3 has 15 residues. The CDR3 DNA follows: TGTGCCAGCAGCAAATTGGGACGGGAGGGGCACGAGCAGTACTTC. It specifies CASSKLGREGHEQYF.

The genes are TRBV7-9 and TRBJ1-1; no firm D call. CDR3 length: 12 amino acids. Trimming took off 4 bases at V and 6 bases at J, with 9 bases between the two ends. Germline CDR1 and CDR2: SEHNR and FQNEAQ (reference sequence). CDR3 loop: CASSSLSAEAFF. The CDR3 nucleotides are TGTGCCAGCAGCTCCCTGTCTGCTGAAGCTTTCTTT.

J is TRBJ1-3 and V is TRBV11-2, with D maybe TRBD1 (6 bases). Trimming removed 5 bases at V and 2 bases at J, with 25 bases between. Germline loops: CDR1 SGHAT, CDR2 FQNNGV. There are 19 residues in the CDR3. DNA for the CDR3: TGTGCCAGCAGCCTTAGGACAGCCCGACTTTCAATGGCTGGAAACACCATATATTTT. It yields the protein CASSLRTARLSMAGNTIYF.

The chain uses TRBV5-1 and TRBJ2-3; D is ambiguous. Between the trimmed V and J ends, which lost 2 bases and 1 base, there was a span of 5 bases. From germline, CDR1 is SGHRS and CDR2 YFSETQ. CDR3 length: 13 residues. The CDR3 nucleotides are TGCGCCAGCAGCTTCTATGGCACAGATACGCAGTATTTT. Protein sequence: CASSFYGTDTQYF.

The rearrangement joins TRBV10-3 to TRBJ2-1; D unclear. The CDR3 sequence is 14 residues long. Germline loops: CDR1 ENHRY, CDR2 SYGVKD. Between the trimmed V and J ends, which lost 0 bases and 4 bases, there was a span of 7 bases. The CDR3 region is CAISESMSYNEQFF. The CDR3 DNA reads as TGTGCCATCAGTGAGTCTATGAGTTACAATGAGCAGTTCTTC.

This clone was observed a few times. CDR3 nucleotides: TGTGCCAGCAGTTACTCAAGGGGAGGCTATGGCTACACCTTC. It is translated as CASSYSRGGYGYTF. The rearrangement links TRBV6-5 to TRBJ1-2, with a possible D match to TRBD1 (5 bases). The CDR3 runs 14 residues. Germline V lookup: CDR1 MNHEY, CDR2 SVGAGI. V was cut by 0 bases and J by 4 bases, with 9 bases left in between.

This chain uses TRBV27 with TRBJ2-1; possible D gene TRBD1, 6 bases. The germline gives CDR1 MNHEY, CDR2 SMNVEV (reference sequence). The CDR3 is made up of 12 amino acids. With 8 bases removed from V and 7 bases from J, the gap between germline ends came to 12 bases. The chain's CDR3 is CASRAQGNEQFF. The CDR3 DNA is TGTGCCAGCCGAGCGCAGGGGAATGAGCAGTTCTTC.

The CDR3 DNA reads as TGTGCCTGGAGGACAGGGGGCAATCAGCCCCAGCATTTT. Its translation is CAWRTGGNQPQHF. The chain has TRBV30 and TRBJ1-5; 8 bases are shared with TRBD1. This CDR3 spans 13 amino acids. The V gene end was trimmed by 3 bases and the J gene end by 2 bases; junction bases not matched to a gene: 0. The germline V gene encodes CDR1 GTSNPN and CDR2 SVGIG (reference sequence).

A few counts support this clone. The V call is TRBV4-1, the J call TRBJ2-1; weak D call: TRBD1 (7 bases). Trimming shortened V by 0 bases and J by 3 bases, and 18 bases separated the two germline ends. This CDR3 has 18 residues. CDR1 and CDR2 (germline): MGHRA, YSYEKL. The CDR3 protein is CASSQEGFGQGGYNEQFF. The CDR3 nucleotides are TGCGCCAGCAGCCAAGAAGGGTTCGGTCAGGGGGGCTACAATGAGCAGTTCTTC.

This sequence joins TRBV7-2 and TRBJ2-3; D call uncertain. The CDR3 extends over 13 amino acids. Germline loops: CDR1 SGHTA, CDR2 FQGNSA. Trimming shortened V by 7 bases and J by 4 bases, and 12 bases separated the two germline ends. In nucleotides, the CDR3 is TGTGCCAGCACCGTGAACCTAGCAGATACGCAGTATTTT. Translating it yields CASTVNLADTQYF.

V and J are TRBV6-1 and TRBJ2-7; D may be TRBD2 (5 bases). With 6 bases removed from V and 3 bases from J, the gap between germline ends came to 15 bases. The CDR3 has 14 residues. Looked up from germline, CDR1 is MNHNS and CDR2 is SASEGT. The CDR3 DNA is TGTGCCAGCAGCGACTACGGAAGTGGCTACGAGCAGTACTTC. It translates to CASSDYGSGYEQYF.

The V gene is TRBV5-5, the J gene TRBJ2-5; D possibly corresponds to TRBD2 (5 bases). V was clipped by 5 bases and J by 1 base, with 15 bases between them. Germline V gene sequence: CDR1 SGHKS, CDR2 YYEKEE (reference sequence). This CDR3 has 15 residues. The CDR3 region has the DNA TGTGCCAGCAGTATAGGACTGACGATCCAAGAGACCCAGTACTTC. This sequence encodes CASSIGLTIQETQYF.